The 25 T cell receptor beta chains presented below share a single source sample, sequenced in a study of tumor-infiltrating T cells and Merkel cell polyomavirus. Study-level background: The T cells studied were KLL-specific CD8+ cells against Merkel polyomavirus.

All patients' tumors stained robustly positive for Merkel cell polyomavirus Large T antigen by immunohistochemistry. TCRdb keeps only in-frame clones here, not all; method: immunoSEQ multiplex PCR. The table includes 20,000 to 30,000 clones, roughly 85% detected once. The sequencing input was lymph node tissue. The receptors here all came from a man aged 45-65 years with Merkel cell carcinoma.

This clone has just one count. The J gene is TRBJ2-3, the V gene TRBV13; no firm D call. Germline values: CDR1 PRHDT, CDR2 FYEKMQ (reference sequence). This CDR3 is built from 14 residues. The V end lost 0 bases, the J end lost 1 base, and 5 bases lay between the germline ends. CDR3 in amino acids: CASSLGGGTDTQYF. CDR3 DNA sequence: TGTGCCAGCAGCTTAGGAGGAGGCACAGATACGCAGTATTTT.

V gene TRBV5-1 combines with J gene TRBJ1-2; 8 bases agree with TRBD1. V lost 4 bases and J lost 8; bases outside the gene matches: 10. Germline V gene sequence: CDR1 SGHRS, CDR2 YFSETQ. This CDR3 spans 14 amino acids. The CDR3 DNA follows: TGCGCCAGCAGCCCTATACTGGACAGGGAAGGCTACACCTTC. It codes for CASSPILDREGYTF. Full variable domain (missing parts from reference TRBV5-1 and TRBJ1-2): KAGVTQTPRYLIKTRGQQVTLSCSPISGHRSVSWYQQTPGQGLQFLFEYFSETQRNKGNFPGRFSGRQFSNSRSEMNVSTLELGDSALYLCASSPILDREGYTFGSGTRLTVV.

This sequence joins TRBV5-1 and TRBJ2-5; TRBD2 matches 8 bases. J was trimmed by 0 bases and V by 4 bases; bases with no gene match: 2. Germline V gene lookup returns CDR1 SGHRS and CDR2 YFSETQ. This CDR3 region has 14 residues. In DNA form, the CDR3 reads TGCGCCAGCAGCCCGGGGGGGTACCAAGAGACCCAGTACTTC. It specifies CASSPGGYQETQYF.

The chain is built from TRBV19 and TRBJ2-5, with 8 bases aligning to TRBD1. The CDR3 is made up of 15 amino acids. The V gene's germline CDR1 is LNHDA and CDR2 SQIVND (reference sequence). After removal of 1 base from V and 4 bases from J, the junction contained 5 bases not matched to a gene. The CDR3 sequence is CASSIGGTGGETQYF. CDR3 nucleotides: TGTGCCAGTAGTATAGGGGGAACAGGGGGAGAGACCCAGTACTTC.

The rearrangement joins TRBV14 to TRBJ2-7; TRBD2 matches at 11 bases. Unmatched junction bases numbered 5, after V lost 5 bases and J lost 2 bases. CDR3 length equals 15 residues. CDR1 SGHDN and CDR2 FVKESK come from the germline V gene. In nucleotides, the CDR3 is TGTGCCAGCAGCGTTGGACTAGCGGGTACCTACGAGCAGTACTTC. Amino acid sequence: CASSVGLAGTYEQYF.

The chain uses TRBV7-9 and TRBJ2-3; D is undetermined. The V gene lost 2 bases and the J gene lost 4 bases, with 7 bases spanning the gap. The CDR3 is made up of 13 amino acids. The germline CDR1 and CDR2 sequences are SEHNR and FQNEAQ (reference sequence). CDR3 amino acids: CASSLLPADTQYF. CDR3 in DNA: TGTGCCAGCAGCTTACTCCCCGCAGATACGCAGTATTTT. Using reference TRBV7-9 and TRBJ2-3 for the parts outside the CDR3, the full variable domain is DTGVSQNPRHKITKRGQNVTFRCDPISEHNRLYWYRQTLGQGPEFLTYFQNEAQLEKSRLLSDRFSAERPKGSFSTLEIQRTEQGDSAMYLCASSLLPADTQYFGPGTRLTVL.

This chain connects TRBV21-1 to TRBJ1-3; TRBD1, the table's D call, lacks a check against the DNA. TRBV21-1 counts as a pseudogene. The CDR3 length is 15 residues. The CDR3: CASTPDRDSGNTIYF. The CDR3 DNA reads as TGTGCCAGCACCCCCGACAGAGACTCTGGAAACACCATATATTTT.

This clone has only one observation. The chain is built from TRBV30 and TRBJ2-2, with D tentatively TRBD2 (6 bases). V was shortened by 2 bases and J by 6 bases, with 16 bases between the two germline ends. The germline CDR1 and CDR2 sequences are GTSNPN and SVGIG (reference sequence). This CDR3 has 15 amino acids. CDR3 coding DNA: TGTGCCTGGAGTTATGGCGGGATGATATCCGGGGAGCTGTTTTTT. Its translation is CAWSYGGMISGELFF.

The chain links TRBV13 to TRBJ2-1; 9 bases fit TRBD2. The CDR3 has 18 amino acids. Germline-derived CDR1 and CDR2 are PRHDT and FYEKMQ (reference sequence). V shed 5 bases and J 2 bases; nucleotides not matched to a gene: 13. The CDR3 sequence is CASSLSKRLAVTYNEQFF. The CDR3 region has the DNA TGTGCCAGCAGCCTTTCGAAACGACTAGCGGTTACCTACAATGAGCAGTTCTTC. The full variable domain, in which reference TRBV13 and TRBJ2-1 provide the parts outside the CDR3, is AAGVIQSPRHLIKEKRETATLKCYPIPRHDTVYWYQQGPGQDPQFLISFYEKMQSDKGSIPDRFSAQQFSDYHSELNMSSLELGDSALYFCASSLSKRLAVTYNEQFFGPGTRLTVL.

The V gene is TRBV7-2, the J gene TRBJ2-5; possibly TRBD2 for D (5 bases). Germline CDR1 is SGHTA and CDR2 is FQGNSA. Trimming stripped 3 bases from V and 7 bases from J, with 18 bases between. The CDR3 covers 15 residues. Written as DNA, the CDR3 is TGTGCCAGCAGCTTGGCCCAGTACCAAGAGGGGACCCAGTACTTC. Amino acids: CASSLAQYQEGTQYF. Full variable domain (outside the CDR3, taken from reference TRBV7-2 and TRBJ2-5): GAGVSQSPSNKVTEKGKDVELRCDPISGHTALYWYRQSLGQGLEFLIYFQGNSAPDKSGLPSDRFSAERTGGSVSTLTIQRTQQEDSAVYLCASSLAQYQEGTQYFGPGTRLLVL.

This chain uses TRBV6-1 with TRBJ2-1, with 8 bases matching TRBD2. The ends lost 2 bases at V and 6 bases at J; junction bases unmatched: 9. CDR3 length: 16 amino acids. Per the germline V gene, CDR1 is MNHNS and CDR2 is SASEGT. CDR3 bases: TGTGCCAGCAGTGAACCCGGGAGGGGAGGGGGCAATGAGCAGTTCTTC. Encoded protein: CASSEPGRGGGNEQFF.

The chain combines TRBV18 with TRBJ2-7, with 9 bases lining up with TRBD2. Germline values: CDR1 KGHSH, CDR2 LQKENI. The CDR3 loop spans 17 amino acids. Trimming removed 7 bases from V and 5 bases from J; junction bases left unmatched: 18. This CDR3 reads CASLVLAGGPARDEQYF. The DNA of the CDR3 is TGTGCCAGCTTGGTTTTGGCGGGGGGGCCGGCACGGGACGAGCAGTACTTC.

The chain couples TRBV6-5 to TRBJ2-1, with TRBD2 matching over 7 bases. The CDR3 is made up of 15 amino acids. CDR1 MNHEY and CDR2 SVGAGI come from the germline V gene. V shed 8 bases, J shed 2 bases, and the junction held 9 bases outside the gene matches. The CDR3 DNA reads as TGTGCCAGCGGCGGGGGACTATGGACCTACAATGAGCAGTTCTTC. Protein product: CASGGGLWTYNEQFF.

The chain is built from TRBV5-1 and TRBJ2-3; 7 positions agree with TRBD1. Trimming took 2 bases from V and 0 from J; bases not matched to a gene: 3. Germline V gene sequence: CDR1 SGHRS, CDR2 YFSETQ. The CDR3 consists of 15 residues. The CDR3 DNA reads TGCGCCAGCAGCTTTACAGGGGTTAGCACAGATACGCAGTATTTT. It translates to CASSFTGVSTDTQYF.

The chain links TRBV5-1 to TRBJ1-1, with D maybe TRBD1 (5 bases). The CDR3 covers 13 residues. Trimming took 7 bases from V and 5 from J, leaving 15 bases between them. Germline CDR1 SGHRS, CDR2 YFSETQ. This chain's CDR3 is CASGPREGTEAFF. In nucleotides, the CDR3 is TGCGCCAGCGGTCCCAGGGAGGGGACTGAAGCTTTCTTT.

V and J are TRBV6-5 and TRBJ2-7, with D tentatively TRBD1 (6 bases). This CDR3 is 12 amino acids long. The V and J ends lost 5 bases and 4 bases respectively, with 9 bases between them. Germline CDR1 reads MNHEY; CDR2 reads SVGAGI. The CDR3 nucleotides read TGTGCCAGCAGTATACAGGGTTACGAGCAGTACTTC. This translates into CASSIQGYEQYF.

CDR3 coding DNA: TGTGCCAGCAGCTTAACAGGAATGAACACTGAAGCTTTCTTT. Amino acids: CASSLTGMNTEAFF. This chain connects TRBV7-6 to TRBJ1-1; D might be TRBD1 (5 bases). The germline CDR1 and CDR2 sequences are SGHVS and FNYEAQ. The V and J ends lost 2 bases and 0 bases respectively, with 7 bases between them. This CDR3 spans 14 amino acids.

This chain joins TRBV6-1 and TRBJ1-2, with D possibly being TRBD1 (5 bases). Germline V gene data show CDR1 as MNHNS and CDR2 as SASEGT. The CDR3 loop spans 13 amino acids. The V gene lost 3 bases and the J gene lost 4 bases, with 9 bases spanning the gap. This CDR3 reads CASSEEGLYGYTF. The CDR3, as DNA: TGTGCCAGCAGTGAGGAGGGACTCTATGGCTACACCTTC.

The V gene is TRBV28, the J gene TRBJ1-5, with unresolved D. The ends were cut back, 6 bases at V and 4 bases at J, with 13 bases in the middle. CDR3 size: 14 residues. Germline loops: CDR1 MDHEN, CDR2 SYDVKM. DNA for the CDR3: TGTGCCAGCAGCTCATACAGAAATAATCAGCCCCAGCATTTT. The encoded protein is CASSSYRNNQPQHF.

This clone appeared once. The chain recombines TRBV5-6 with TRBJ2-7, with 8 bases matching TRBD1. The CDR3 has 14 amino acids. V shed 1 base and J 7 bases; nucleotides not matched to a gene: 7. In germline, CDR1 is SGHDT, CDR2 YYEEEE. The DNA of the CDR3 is TGTGCCAGCAGCTTGTTGACAGGGGAGACAGAGCAGTACTTC. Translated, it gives CASSLLTGETEQYF.

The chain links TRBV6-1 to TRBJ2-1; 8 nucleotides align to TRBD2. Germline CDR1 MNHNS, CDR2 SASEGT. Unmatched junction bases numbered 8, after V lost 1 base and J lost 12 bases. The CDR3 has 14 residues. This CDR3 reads CASSEVHGRGGQFF. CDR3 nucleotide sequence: TGTGCCAGCAGTGAAGTTCACGGGAGGGGAGGGCAGTTCTTC.

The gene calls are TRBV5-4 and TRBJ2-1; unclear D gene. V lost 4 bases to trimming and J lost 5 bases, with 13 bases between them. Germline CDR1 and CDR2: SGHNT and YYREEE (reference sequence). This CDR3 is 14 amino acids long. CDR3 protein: CASSIDSDHNEQFF. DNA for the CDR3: TGTGCCAGCAGCATAGACTCCGATCACAATGAGCAGTTCTTC.

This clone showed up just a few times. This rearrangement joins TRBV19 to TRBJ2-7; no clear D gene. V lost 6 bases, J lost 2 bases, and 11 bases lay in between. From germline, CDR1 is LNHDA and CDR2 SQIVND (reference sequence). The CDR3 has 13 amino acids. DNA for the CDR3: TGTGCCAGTAGCCTTCGTCTTACCTACGAGCAGTACTTC. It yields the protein CASSLRLTYEQYF.

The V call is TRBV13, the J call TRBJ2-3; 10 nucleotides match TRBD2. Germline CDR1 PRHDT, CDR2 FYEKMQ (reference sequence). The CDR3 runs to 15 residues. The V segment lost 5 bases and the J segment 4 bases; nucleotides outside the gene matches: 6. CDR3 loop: CASSLAGVTSDTQYF. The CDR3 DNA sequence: TGTGCCAGCAGCCTAGCGGGAGTCACGTCAGATACGCAGTATTTT.

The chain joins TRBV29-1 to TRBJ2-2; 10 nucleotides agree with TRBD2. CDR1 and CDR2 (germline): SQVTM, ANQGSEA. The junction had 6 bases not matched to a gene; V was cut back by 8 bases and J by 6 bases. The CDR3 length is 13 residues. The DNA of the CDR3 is TGCAGCACAAGCGGGGGGGCCGCCGGGGAGCTGTTTTTT. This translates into CSTSGGAAGELFF.